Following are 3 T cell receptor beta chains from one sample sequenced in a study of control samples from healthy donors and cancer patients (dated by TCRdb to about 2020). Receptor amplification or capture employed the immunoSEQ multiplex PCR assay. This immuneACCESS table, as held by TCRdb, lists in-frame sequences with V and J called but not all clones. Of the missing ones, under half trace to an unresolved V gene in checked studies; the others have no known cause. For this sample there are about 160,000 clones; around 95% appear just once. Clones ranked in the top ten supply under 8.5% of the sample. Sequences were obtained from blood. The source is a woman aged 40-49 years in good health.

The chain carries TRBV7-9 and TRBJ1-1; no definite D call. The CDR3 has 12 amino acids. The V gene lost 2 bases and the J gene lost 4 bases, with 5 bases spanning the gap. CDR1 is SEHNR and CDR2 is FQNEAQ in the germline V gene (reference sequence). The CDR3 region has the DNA TGTGCCAGCAGCTTACCCTTCACTGAAGCTTTCTTT. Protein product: CASSLPFTEAFF.

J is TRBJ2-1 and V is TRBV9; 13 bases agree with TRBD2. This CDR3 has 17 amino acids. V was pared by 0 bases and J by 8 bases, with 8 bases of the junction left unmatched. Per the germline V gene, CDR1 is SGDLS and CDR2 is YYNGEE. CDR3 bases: TGTGCCAGCAGCGTAGGACTAGCGGGGGGTAATCACGATGAGCAGTTCTTC. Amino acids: CASSVGLAGGNHDEQFF.

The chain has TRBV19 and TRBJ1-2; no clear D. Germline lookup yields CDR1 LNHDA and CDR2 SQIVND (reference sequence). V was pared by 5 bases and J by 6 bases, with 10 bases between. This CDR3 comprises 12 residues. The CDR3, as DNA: TGTGCCAGTAGTTTTTTTGGGAATGGCTACACCTTC. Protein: CASSFFGNGYTF.